This T cell receptor beta chain was obtained from a study of cytotoxic CD8 clonotypes in ibrutinib-treated CLL. On the study more broadly: IGHV unmutated 17 to 18; relapsed/refractory about a dozen; treatment-naive roughly 14.

CDR3 length: 17 amino acids. Trimming stripped 0 bases from V and 0 bases from J, with 13 bases between. CDR1 is SGHRS and CDR2 is YFSETQ in the germline V gene. The repertoire was sequenced with immunoSEQ multiplex PCR; TCRdb's copy has only in-frame clones and lacks some. The repertoire consists of 250,000 to 350,000 clones, with less than 85% occurring once and the leading ten covering about 5.3%. The material was PBMCs, obtained at disease progression, from a patient treated with ibrutinib. The sequence was collected from a human donor with chronic lymphocytic leukemia. This chain uses TRBV5-1 with TRBJ1-3; D remains ambiguous. The DNA for the CDR3 is TGCGCCAGCAGCTTGGCCGGGGTAACAAGCTCTGGAAACACCATATATTTT. Its translation: CASSLAGVTSSGNTIYF.